The 15 T cell receptor beta chains below all came from one sample that was sequenced in a study of T cell responses to AZD1222 COVID-19 vaccine. Profiling relied on immunoSEQ multiplex PCR, and the TCRdb table lists in-frame clones only, not all of them. The sample lists about 76,000 clones; 70% to 80% were seen once. The material sequenced was peripheral blood, taken 28 days after the second dose of the MenACWY control vaccine. These receptor sequences come from an adult who received the MenACWY meningococcal vaccine as a control.

This rearrangement joins TRBV6-5 to TRBJ1-2, with D unresolved. Germline V gene sequence: CDR1 MNHEY, CDR2 SVGAGI. This CDR3 has 13 residues. V was clipped by 8 bases and J by 4 bases, with 14 bases between them. CDR3 residues: CASAPGGVYGYTF. CDR3 nucleotide sequence: TGTGCCAGCGCCCCCGGCGGAGTCTATGGCTACACCTTC.

The chain links TRBV11-2 to TRBJ2-1; tentatively, D is TRBD2 (6 bases). Deletions cut 5 bases from V and 5 bases from J, with 16 bases between. This CDR3 is 15 amino acids long. The V gene's germline CDR1 is SGHAT and CDR2 FQNNGV. The CDR3 loop is CASSPTSPGDNEQFF. In DNA, the CDR3 is TGTGCCAGCAGCCCGACGAGTCCGGGGGACAATGAGCAGTTCTTC.

This chain joins TRBV30 and TRBJ2-7; 9 bases are shared with TRBD2. Trimming took 0 bases from V and 3 from J; bases not matched to a gene: 6. The length of the CDR3 is 15 residues. Germline V gene lookup returns CDR1 GTSNPN and CDR2 SVGIG (reference sequence). For the CDR3, the DNA is TGTGCCTGGAGTGTACGGCGGGAGGGGTACTACGAGCAGTACTTC. The encoded protein is CAWSVRREGYYEQYF.

The genes are TRBV16 and TRBJ1-1; D perhaps matches TRBD1 (5 bases). This CDR3 contains 13 residues. Per germline, CDR1 KGHSY and CDR2 FQNENV. V shed 0 bases and J shed 5 bases, with 7 bases lying between them. The chain's CDR3 is CASSQSGGTEAFF. CDR3 nucleotide sequence: TGTGCCAGCAGCCAATCGGGGGGAACTGAAGCTTTCTTT.

The chain is built from TRBV2 and TRBJ2-3, with 7 bases lining up with TRBD1. V trimming: 4 bases; J trimming: 0 bases; junction bases outside the gene matches: 7. The CDR3 runs to 16 residues. In germline, CDR1 is SNHLY, CDR2 FYNNEI. CDR3 sequence: CASSVSRDRSTDTQYF. CDR3 DNA sequence: TGTGCCAGCAGTGTCTCCCGGGACAGAAGCACAGATACGCAGTATTTT. Based on the CDR3 plus reference TRBV2 and TRBJ2-3, the full variable domain is EPEVTQTPSHQVTQMGQEVILRCVPISNHLYFYWYRQILGQKVEFLVSFYNNEISEKSEIFDDQFSVERPDGSNFTLKIRSTKLEDSAMYFCASSVSRDRSTDTQYFGPGTRLTVL.

The chain combines TRBV10-2 with TRBJ2-1, with 10 nucleotides matching TRBD1. The CDR3 has 15 residues. J lost 7 bases, V lost 11 bases, and 14 bases had no gene match. Germline assignment: CDR1 WSHSY and CDR2 SAAADI. This chain's CDR3 is CARYLRTGGRNEQFF. CDR3 sequence (DNA): TGCGCCCGGTACTTAAGGACAGGGGGTCGTAATGAGCAGTTCTTC.

V usage is TRBV4-2 and J usage is TRBJ2-7, with D possibly being TRBD1 (5 bases). Germline V gene data show CDR1 as LGHNA and CDR2 as YNFKEQ. V was cut by 1 base and J by 5 bases, with 12 bases left in between. The CDR3 consists of 14 residues. For the CDR3, the DNA is TGTGCCAGCAGCCAAGGGCAAGGGGTGAACGAGCAGTACTTC. Protein: CASSQGQGVNEQYF.

This chain joins TRBV6-2 or TRBV6-3 and TRBJ1-5; TRBD1 matches at 8 bases. Germline CDR1 is MNHEY and CDR2 is SVGEGT. V gave up 6 bases and J gave up 2 bases; unmatched junction bases: 9. The CDR3 runs 16 residues. The CDR3, as DNA: TGTGCCAGCAGCCGTGCGACAGGGGTCGGCAATCAGCCCCAGCATTTT. Its protein product is CASSRATGVGNQPQHF.

CDR3 loop: CASSFVSQSNQPQHF. In DNA, the CDR3 is TGTGCCAGCAGTTTTGTTAGTCAGAGCAATCAGCCCCAGCATTTT. This rearrangement joins TRBV28 to TRBJ1-5; D not resolved. This CDR3 has 15 residues. CDR1 and CDR2 (germline): MDHEN, SYDVKM. V gave up 3 bases and J gave up 1 base, with 10 bases separating them.

V usage is TRBV20-1 and J usage is TRBJ2-3; the match to TRBD1 covers 12 bases. Per the germline V gene, CDR1 is DFQATT and CDR2 is SNEGSKA (reference sequence). Losses at the gene ends were 3 bases for V and 6 bases for J; bases not matched to a gene: 7. The CDR3 sequence is 15 residues long. The CDR3 sequence is CSASGDRGRVDTQYF. Written as DNA, the CDR3 is TGCAGTGCTAGTGGGGACAGGGGGCGCGTCGATACGCAGTATTTT.

This chain links TRBV21-1 with TRBJ1-1; the DNA was not compared with TRBD1, the D call given in the table. TRBV21-1 is a pseudogene locus. The CDR3 sequence is 19 residues long. The CDR3 loop reads CASSKNSGRGPDLNTEAFF. The CDR3 nucleotides are TGTGCCAGCAGCAAAAATAGTGGCAGGGGGCCGGACTTGAACACTGAAGCTTTCTTT.

The V and J genes are TRBV19 and TRBJ1-2; D call uncertain. Germline V gene data show CDR1 as LNHDA and CDR2 as SQIVND (reference sequence). Trimming cost V 4 bases and J 1 base, with 10 bases left between them. The CDR3 extends over 14 amino acids. Here the CDR3 reads CASSTETDNYGYTF. The CDR3 nucleotides read TGTGCCAGTAGTACTGAGACGGATAACTATGGCTACACCTTC.

This chain links TRBV21-1 with TRBJ1-1. TRBV21-1 is flagged as a pseudogene. CDR3 length equals 11 residues. The CDR3 sequence is CASIGWTEAFF. The CDR3 nucleotides read TGTGCCAGCATTGGGTGGACTGAAGCTTTCTTT.

The CDR3 loop reads CASSGTMVEAFF. The CDR3, as DNA: TGTGCCAGCAGTGGGACGATGGTTGAAGCTTTCTTT. The V and J genes are TRBV2 and TRBJ1-1; D is unresolved. CDR3 length: 12 amino acids. The V end lost 4 bases, the J end lost 7 bases, and 10 bases lay between the germline ends. CDR1 and CDR2 from the germline V gene are SNHLY and FYNNEI.

V usage is TRBV6-5 and J usage is TRBJ2-3; D not certain. Trimming removed 2 bases at V and 0 bases at J, with 9 bases between. In germline, CDR1 is MNHEY, CDR2 SVGAGI. CDR3 length: 15 residues. CDR3 protein: CASSYAPTSTDTQYF. DNA for the CDR3: TGTGCCAGCAGTTACGCACCTACTAGCACAGATACGCAGTATTTT.